These 29 T cell receptor beta chains were sequenced from one sample in a study of neurological immune-mediated disorders. From the 5' RACE reads, TCRdb called clonotypes with MiXCR, one entry per CDR3 protein. The sample includes under 30,000 distinct CDR3 sequences, roughly 7% of them seen just once. Material for sequencing was PBMCs. These receptors all come from a woman aged 35 to 49 in good health.

This clonotype was detected ten times or more. The CDR3 DNA is TGCGCCAGCACAGGACTGGGGCAAGAGACCCAGTACTTC. Residues: CASTGLGQETQYF. This chain joins TRBV5-1 and TRBJ2-5; tentative D call: TRBD2 (5 bases). The CDR3 has 13 residues. Per germline, CDR1 SGHRS and CDR2 YFSETQ. V dropped 6 bases and J dropped 2 bases, with 11 bases sitting between them.

This clonotype was detected many times. V gene TRBV20-1 combines with J gene TRBJ2-7; 8 nucleotides align to TRBD1. Germline CDR1 is DFQATT and CDR2 is SNEGSKA (reference sequence). Trimming removed 3 bases from V and 3 bases from J; junction bases left unmatched: 16. This CDR3 comprises 17 residues. The CDR3 DNA reads as TGCAGTGCTAGGGCATCGCAACAGGGGGATTGGGGCTACGAGCAGTACTTC. It yields the protein CSARASQQGDWGYEQYF.

Ten or more counts support this clonotype. The V gene is TRBV29-1, the J gene TRBJ2-5, with D perhaps matching TRBD2 (7 bases). The V end lost 7 bases, the J end lost 5 bases, and 20 bases lay between the germline ends. Germline V gene sequence: CDR1 SQVTM, CDR2 ANQGSEA. The CDR3 sequence is 14 residues long. CDR3 loop: CSGLAAGAGETQYF. DNA for the CDR3: TGCAGCGGATTAGCCGCGGGGGCTGGGGAGACCCAGTACTTC.

This clonotype has at least ten counts. The chain employs TRBV12-3 or TRBV12-4 and TRBJ1-1, with TRBD1 as a possible D gene (5 bases). The CDR3 extends over 15 amino acids. Trimming removed 4 bases from V and 0 bases from J, with 12 bases in between. CDR3 protein: CASSSKTVMNTEAFF. For the CDR3, the DNA is TGTGCCAGCAGTTCCAAGACAGTTATGAACACTGAAGCTTTCTTT.

This clonotype was seen many times. The chain uses TRBV6-2 or TRBV6-3 and TRBJ2-1; D remains ambiguous. Deletions cut 1 base from V and 3 bases from J, with 10 bases between. Germline loops: CDR1 MNHEY, CDR2 SVGEGT. The CDR3 runs to 15 residues. This CDR3 is CASSYYGDGYNEQFF. The CDR3 coding sequence is TGTGCCAGCAGTTACTATGGCGACGGCTACAATGAGCAGTTCTTC.

In its sample, this clonotype was seen many times. The V call is TRBV29-1, the J call TRBJ1-2, with 7 bases fitting TRBD1. Per the germline V gene, CDR1 is SQVTM and CDR2 is ANQGSEA. The CDR3 is made up of 15 amino acids. The V segment lost 2 bases and the J segment 4 bases; nucleotides outside the gene matches: 10. DNA for the CDR3: TGCAGCGTTGAAAGTGAGGACAGGCTATCCTATGGCTACACCTTC. Its protein is CSVESEDRLSYGYTF.

In its sample, this clonotype ranks as medium-sized. The CDR3 DNA follows: TGTGCCAGCAGCCAAGGTATCAACACCATATATTTT. It specifies CASSQGINTIYF. The rearrangement links TRBV3-1 to TRBJ1-3; D is ambiguous. There are 12 residues in the CDR3. Between the trimmed V and J ends, which lost 1 base and 7 bases, there was a span of 5 bases. The V gene's germline CDR1 is LGHDT and CDR2 YNNKEL (reference sequence).

This clonotype has a count of ten or more. The V and J genes are TRBV27 and TRBJ2-7; D is perhaps TRBD1 (6 bases). Trimming removed 4 bases from V and 3 bases from J, with 10 bases in between. CDR3 length: 13 residues. The germline V gene has CDR1 MNHEY and CDR2 SMNVEV (reference sequence). For the CDR3, the DNA is TGTGCCAGCAGTTCTGGCAGGGGCTACGAGCAGTACTTC. Translation: CASSSGRGYEQYF.

The rearrangement uses TRBV9 and TRBJ2-3; no firm D call. With 0 bases removed from V and 6 bases from J, the gap between germline ends came to 5 bases. The CDR3 covers 12 residues. Germline CDR1 is SGDLS and CDR2 is YYNGEE. The CDR3 sequence: CASSVGSDTQYF. The DNA of the CDR3 is TGTGCCAGCAGCGTAGGGTCGGATACGCAGTATTTT.

This clonotype was found many times. The chain carries TRBV7-3 and TRBJ2-2; D gene unclear. Between the trimmed V and J ends, which lost 5 bases and 2 bases, there was a span of 15 bases. Germline V gene lookup returns CDR1 SGHTA and CDR2 FQGTGA. CDR3 length: 16 amino acids. CDR3 nucleotides: TGTGCCAGCAGCCTCACCGGGCAGAGTAACACCGGGGAGCTGTTTTTT. Its translation is CASSLTGQSNTGELFF.

This clonotype was detected many times. This rearrangement joins TRBV4-3 to TRBJ2-1, with D possibly being TRBD1 (5 bases). Germline V gives CDR1 LGHNA, CDR2 YSLEER. This CDR3 is 14 amino acids long. Trimming pared 2 bases from V and 8 bases from J, leaving 13 bases between. The DNA of the CDR3 is TGCGCCAGCAGCCAAACGGCCGACAGCCATGAGCAGTTCTTC. The encoded protein is CASSQTADSHEQFF.

The sample holds many counts of this clonotype. This sequence joins TRBV29-1 and TRBJ2-7; D gene unclear. CDR1 is SQVTM, CDR2 ANQGSEA, per germline. This CDR3 is built from 13 residues. V lost 1 base to trimming and J lost 4 bases, with 11 bases between them. CDR3: CSVEGSVPYEQYF. As DNA, the CDR3 is TGCAGCGTTGAAGGCTCAGTTCCTTACGAGCAGTACTTC.

This clonotype was seen ten or more times. The V gene is TRBV20-1, the J gene TRBJ2-1, with TRBD2 as a possible D gene (5 bases). Per the germline V gene, CDR1 is DFQATT and CDR2 is SNEGSKA (reference sequence). CDR3 size: 16 residues. Trimming shortened V by 0 bases and J by 0 bases, and 12 bases separated the two germline ends. This CDR3 is CSARDPADSSYNEQFF. The CDR3 DNA sequence: TGCAGTGCTAGAGATCCAGCGGATAGCTCCTACAATGAGCAGTTCTTC.

This clonotype appeared many times. The rearrangement links TRBV5-1 to TRBJ1-2; possibly TRBD1 for D (5 bases). CDR3 size: 12 residues. V lost 7 bases to trimming and J lost 6 bases, with 13 bases between them. Germline CDR1 reads SGHRS; CDR2 reads YFSETQ. The CDR3 loop is CASGEGLNGYTF. For the CDR3, the DNA is TGCGCCAGCGGAGAGGGACTTAATGGCTACACCTTC.

In this sample, this clonotype is medium-sized. The chain is built from TRBV7-3 and TRBJ2-3; D remains ambiguous. Trimming left V 1 base short and J 1 base short, with 9 bases between. The CDR3 loop spans 15 amino acids. CDR1 SGHTA and CDR2 FQGTGA come from the germline V gene. The CDR3 loop reads CASSLSGLGTDTQYF. DNA of the CDR3: TGTGCCAGCAGCTTAAGCGGTTTAGGCACAGATACGCAGTATTTT.

This clonotype was found many times. The chain is built from TRBV29-1 and TRBJ2-7; no reliable D call. With 6 bases removed from V and 1 base from J, the gap between germline ends came to 10 bases. Germline lookup yields CDR1 SQVTM and CDR2 ANQGSEA. The CDR3 extends over 12 amino acids. The CDR3 loop reads CSVTDGSYEQYF. Written as DNA, the CDR3 is TGCAGCGTGACGGACGGTTCCTACGAGCAGTACTTC.

This clonotype was picked up many times. The gene calls are TRBV28 and TRBJ1-2; the D gene is possibly TRBD1 (5 bases). V gave up 5 bases and J gave up 4 bases, with 11 bases separating them. The CDR3 consists of 13 residues. Germline V CDR1 and CDR2: MDHEN, SYDVKM. CDR3 protein: CASSPWGSYGYTF. DNA of the CDR3: TGTGCCAGCAGTCCCTGGGGCAGCTATGGCTACACCTTC.

This clonotype was detected ten times or more. The rearrangement uses TRBV7-2 and TRBJ2-7, with TRBD2 matching 11 bases. The CDR3 covers 17 residues. The junction had 8 bases not matched to a gene; V was cut back by 4 bases and J by 0 bases. CDR1 SGHTA and CDR2 FQGNSA come from the germline V gene. CDR3 bases: TGTGCCAGCAGCTCACCGGGACTAGCGGATTCCTCCTACGAGCAGTACTTC. Translation: CASSSPGLADSSYEQYF.

This clonotype was seen many times. The chain is built from TRBV12-3 or TRBV12-4 and TRBJ2-5; the match to TRBD2 covers 11 bases. There are 18 residues in the CDR3. The ends lost 6 bases at V and 4 bases at J; junction bases unmatched: 16. CDR3 nucleotides: TGTGCCAGCAGGACTCGACCTTTAGCGGGAGGGCCCCCAGAGACCCAGTACTTC. Residues: CASRTRPLAGGPPETQYF.

This clonotype was seen repeatedly, ten times or more. The chain carries TRBV20-1 and TRBJ1-1; TRBD1 might be the D (6 bases). Germline V gene data show CDR1 as DFQATT and CDR2 as SNEGSKA (reference sequence). CDR3 length: 16 residues. V was trimmed by 2 bases and J by 4 bases, leaving 20 bases between them. CDR3 DNA: TGCAGTGCTAGACAGTTTGGCAGGGGAGGGATCACTGAAGCTTTCTTT. This gives the protein CSARQFGRGGITEAFF.

This clonotype came up many times. The rearrangement uses TRBV4-2 and TRBJ2-3; D remains ambiguous. V was cut by 1 base and J by 2 bases, with 10 bases left in between. CDR3 length: 15 residues. Germline V CDR1 and CDR2: LGHNA, YNFKEQ. DNA for the CDR3: TGTGCCAGCAGCCAAGGAACCGTGTTCACAGATACGCAGTATTTT. As protein: CASSQGTVFTDTQYF.

This clonotype was recorded many times. This chain links TRBV20-1 with TRBJ1-4; D remains unclear. Germline lookup yields CDR1 DFQATT and CDR2 SNEGSKA (reference sequence). Trimming removed 3 bases from V and 5 bases from J, with 7 bases in between. The CDR3 is 12 amino acids. The CDR3 region is CSARDGNEKLFF. DNA of the CDR3: TGCAGTGCTAGGGACGGGAATGAAAAACTGTTTTTT.

This clonotype is classed as medium-sized. The chain couples TRBV3-1 to TRBJ2-3; D is ambiguous. Trimming cost V 0 bases and J 6 bases, with 13 bases left between them. Germline assignment: CDR1 LGHDT and CDR2 YNNKEL (reference sequence). This CDR3 is built from 15 residues. Written as DNA, the CDR3 is TGTGCCAGCAGCCAAGAAGTCGGCCGCGCGGATACGCAGTATTTT. This sequence encodes CASSQEVGRADTQYF.

The table lists this clonotype with many counts. The chain couples TRBV29-1 to TRBJ2-3; 7 bases align to TRBD2. Looked up from germline, CDR1 is SQVTM and CDR2 is ANQGSEA. The CDR3 spans 15 residues. V lost 1 base to trimming and J lost 0 bases; unmatched junction nucleotides: 4. The CDR3 loop reads CSVEVGGRSTDTQYF. The CDR3 bases are TGCAGCGTTGAAGTGGGAGGGAGAAGCACAGATACGCAGTATTTT.

Notes on this clonotype: Compared with germline, one end of the junction differs, possibly owing to a read error. The CDR3 is CANRMGQSYNEKFF. The CDR3 DNA follows: TGTGCCAACAGGATGGGACAGAGCTACAATGAGAAGTTCTTC. The chain is built from TRBV28 and TRBJ2-1, with 7 nucleotides matching TRBD1. This CDR3 comprises 14 residues. Germline values: CDR1 MDHEN, CDR2 SYDVKM.

By proportion, this clonotype is medium-sized. This chain connects TRBV6-5 to TRBJ2-5; 7 nucleotides agree with TRBD2. J gave up 5 bases and V 2 bases, and 8 bases lay outside the gene matches. From germline, CDR1 is MNHEY and CDR2 SVGAGI. CDR3 length equals 15 residues. CDR3: CASSYLSGRRETQYF. The CDR3 coding sequence is TGTGCCAGCAGTTACCTTTCCGGGAGGAGGGAGACCCAGTACTTC.

This clonotype was recorded at least ten times. The genes are TRBV20-1 and TRBJ1-6, with TRBD1 identical over 7 bases. There are 14 residues in the CDR3. With V trimmed by 7 bases and J by 5 bases, 8 bases remained unmatched. Germline V gene sequence: CDR1 DFQATT, CDR2 SNEGSKA (reference sequence). CDR3 in amino acids: CSVEGQQDNSPLHF. Written as DNA, the CDR3 is TGCAGTGTAGAGGGACAGCAAGATAATTCACCCCTCCACTTT.

This clonotype was detected ten times or more. The V call is TRBV20-1, the J call TRBJ2-3; D unresolved. The CDR3 length is 13 residues. Trimming took off 2 bases at V and 3 bases at J, with 9 bases between the two ends. CDR1 is DFQATT, CDR2 SNEGSKA, per germline (reference sequence). The CDR3 spells CSARRPGTDTQYF. In nucleotides, the CDR3 is TGCAGTGCTAGACGGCCCGGGACAGATACGCAGTATTTT.

This clonotype was picked up many times. The chain combines TRBV20-1 with TRBJ2-2, with TRBD2 matching over 11 bases. The germline CDR1 and CDR2 sequences are DFQATT and SNEGSKA (reference sequence). This CDR3 region has 15 residues. After removal of 5 bases from V and 4 bases from J, the junction contained 6 bases not matched to a gene. CDR3 sequence reads: CSAPTSGAFTGELFF. The CDR3 DNA reads as TGCAGTGCTCCGACTAGCGGGGCTTTCACCGGGGAGCTGTTTTTT.